Listed here is a single T cell receptor (beta chain). Antigen: not known. In TCRdb, the RT-PCR reads were re-called with MiXCR into one record per CDR3 protein. The sample comprises roughly 790,000 distinct CDR3 sequences, around 20% of which are singletons, and roughly 10% rests with the top ten. Per the germline V gene, CDR1 is SGHRS and CDR2 is YFSETQ. The CDR3 extends over 16 amino acids. The J segment lost 8 bases and the V segment lost 4 bases, leaving 11 bases of the junction unmatched. The sample comes from a study of response to subunit inactivated influenza vaccine. Study results and limitations: Authors suggested that a seasonal influenza vaccination recruits few new T cells each time.

The chain carries TRBV5-1 and TRBJ2-1; 11 positions match TRBD1. The sample here was PBMCs from blood, taken less than 6 days after vaccination. The receptor was derived from a man in his forties or fifties who received an inactivated influenza vaccine. The DNA for the CDR3 is TGCGCCAGCAGCCCAGATGGACAGGGGGCGTTGGATGAGCAGTTCTTC. This sequence encodes CASSPDGQGALDEQFF.